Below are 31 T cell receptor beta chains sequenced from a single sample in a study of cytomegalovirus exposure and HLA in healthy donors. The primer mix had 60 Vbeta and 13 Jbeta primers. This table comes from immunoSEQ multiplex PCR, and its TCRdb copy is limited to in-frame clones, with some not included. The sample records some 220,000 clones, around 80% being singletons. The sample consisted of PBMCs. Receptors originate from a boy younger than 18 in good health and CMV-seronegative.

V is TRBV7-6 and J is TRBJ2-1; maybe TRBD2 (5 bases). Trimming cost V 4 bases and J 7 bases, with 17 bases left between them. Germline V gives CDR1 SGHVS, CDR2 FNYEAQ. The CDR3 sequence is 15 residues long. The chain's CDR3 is CASSSIKGRGNEQFF. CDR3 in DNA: TGTGCCAGCAGCTCCATAAAAGGTCGGGGAAATGAGCAGTTCTTC.

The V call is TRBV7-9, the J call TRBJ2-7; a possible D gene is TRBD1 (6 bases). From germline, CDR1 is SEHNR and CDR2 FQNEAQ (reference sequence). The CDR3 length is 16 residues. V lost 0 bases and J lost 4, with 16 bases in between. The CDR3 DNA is TGTGCCAGCAGCTTAGCCGGACAGTCGAAGCCATACGAGCAGTACTTC. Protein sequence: CASSLAGQSKPYEQYF.

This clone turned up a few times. The CDR3 spells CASSPLLGELGNYGYTF. The CDR3 coding sequence is TGTGCCAGCTCACCACTGTTAGGGGAACTTGGGAACTATGGCTACACCTTC. This chain joins TRBV18 and TRBJ1-2, with D possibly matching TRBD1 (5 bases). CDR1 and CDR2 (germline): KGHSH, LQKENI. The CDR3 is 17 amino acids. Trimming cost V 1 base and J 2 bases, with 17 bases left between them.

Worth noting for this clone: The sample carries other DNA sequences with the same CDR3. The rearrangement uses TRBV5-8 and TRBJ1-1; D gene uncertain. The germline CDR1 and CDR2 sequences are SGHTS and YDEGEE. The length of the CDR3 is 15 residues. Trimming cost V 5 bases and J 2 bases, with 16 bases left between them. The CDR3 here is CASSHRLRGNTEAFF. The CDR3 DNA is TGTGCCAGCAGTCACCGACTTCGGGGAAACACTGAAGCTTTCTTT. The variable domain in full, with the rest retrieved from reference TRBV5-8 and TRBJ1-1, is EAGVTQSPTHLIKTRGQQATLRCSPISGHTSVYWYQQALGLGLQFLLWYDEGEERNRGNFPPRFSGRQFPNYSSELNVNALELEDSALYLCASSHRLRGNTEAFFGQGTRLTVV.

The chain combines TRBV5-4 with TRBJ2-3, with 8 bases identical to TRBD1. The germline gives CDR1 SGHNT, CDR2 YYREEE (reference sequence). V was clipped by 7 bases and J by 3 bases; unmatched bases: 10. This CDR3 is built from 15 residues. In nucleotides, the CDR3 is TGTGCCAGCCTAACTCCAGACAGGGGAACAGATACGCAGTATTTT. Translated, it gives CASLTPDRGTDTQYF. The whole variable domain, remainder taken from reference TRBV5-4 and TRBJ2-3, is ETGVTQSPTHLIKTRGQQVTLRCSSQSGHNTVSWYQQALGQGPQFIFQYYREEENGRGNFPPRFSGLQFPNYSSELNVNALELDDSALYLCASLTPDRGTDTQYFGPGTRLTVL.

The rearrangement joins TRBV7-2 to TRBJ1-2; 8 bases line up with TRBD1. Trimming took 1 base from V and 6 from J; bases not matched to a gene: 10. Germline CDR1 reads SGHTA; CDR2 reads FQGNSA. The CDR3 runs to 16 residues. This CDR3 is CASSLGGTGGGDGYTF. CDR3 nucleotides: TGTGCCAGCAGCTTAGGGGGGACAGGAGGGGGTGATGGCTACACCTTC.

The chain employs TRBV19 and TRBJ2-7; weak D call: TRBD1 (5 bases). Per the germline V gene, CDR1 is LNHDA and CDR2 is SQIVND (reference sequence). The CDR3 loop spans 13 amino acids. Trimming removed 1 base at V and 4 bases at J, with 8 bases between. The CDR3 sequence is CASSIAQGYEQYF. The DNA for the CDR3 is TGTGCCAGTAGTATAGCCCAGGGTTACGAGCAGTACTTC.

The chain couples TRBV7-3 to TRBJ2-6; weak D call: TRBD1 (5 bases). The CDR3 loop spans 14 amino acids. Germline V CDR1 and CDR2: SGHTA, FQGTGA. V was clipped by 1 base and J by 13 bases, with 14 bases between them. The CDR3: CASSLMDRAGVLTF. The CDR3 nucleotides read TGTGCCAGCAGCTTAATGGACCGCGCAGGGGTCCTGACTTTC. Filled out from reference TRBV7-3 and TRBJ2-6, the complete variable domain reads GAGVSQTPSNKVTEKGKYVELRCDPISGHTALYWYRQSLGQGPEFLIYFQGTGAADDSGLPNDRFFAVRPEGSVSTLKIQRTERGDSAVYLCASSLMDRAGVLTFGAGSRLTVL.

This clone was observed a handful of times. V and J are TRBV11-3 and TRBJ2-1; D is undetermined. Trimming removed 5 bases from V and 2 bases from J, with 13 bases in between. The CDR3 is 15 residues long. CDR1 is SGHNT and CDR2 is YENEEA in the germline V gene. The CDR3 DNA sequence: TGTGCCAGCAGCCCCGTGGGTAGCCCCTACAATGAGCAGTTCTTC. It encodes CASSPVGSPYNEQFF.

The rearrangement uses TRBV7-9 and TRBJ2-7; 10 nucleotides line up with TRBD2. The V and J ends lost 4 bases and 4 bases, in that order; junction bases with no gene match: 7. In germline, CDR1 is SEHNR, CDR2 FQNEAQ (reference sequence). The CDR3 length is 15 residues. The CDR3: CASSSSTSGPYEQYF. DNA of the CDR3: TGTGCCAGCAGCTCCTCGACTAGCGGGCCATACGAGCAGTACTTC.

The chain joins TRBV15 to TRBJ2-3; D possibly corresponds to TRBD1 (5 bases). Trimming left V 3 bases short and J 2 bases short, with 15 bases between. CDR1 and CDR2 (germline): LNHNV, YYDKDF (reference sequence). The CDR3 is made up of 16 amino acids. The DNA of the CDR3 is TGTGCCACCAGCAGGGACACCCCACGTCCCACAGATACGCAGTATTTT. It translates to CATSRDTPRPTDTQYF.

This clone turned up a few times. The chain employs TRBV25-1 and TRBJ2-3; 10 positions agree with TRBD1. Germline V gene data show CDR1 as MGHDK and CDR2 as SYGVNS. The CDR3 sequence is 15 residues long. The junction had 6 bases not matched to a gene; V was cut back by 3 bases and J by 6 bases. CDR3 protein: CASSDPGQGTDTQYF. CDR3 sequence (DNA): TGTGCCAGCAGTGATCCGGGACAGGGGACGGATACGCAGTATTTT.

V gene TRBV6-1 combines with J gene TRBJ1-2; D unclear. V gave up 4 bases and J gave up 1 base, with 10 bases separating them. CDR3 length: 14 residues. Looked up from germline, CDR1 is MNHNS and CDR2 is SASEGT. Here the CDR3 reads CASSVQLSNYGYTF. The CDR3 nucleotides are TGTGCCAGCAGTGTACAGCTAAGTAACTATGGCTACACCTTC.

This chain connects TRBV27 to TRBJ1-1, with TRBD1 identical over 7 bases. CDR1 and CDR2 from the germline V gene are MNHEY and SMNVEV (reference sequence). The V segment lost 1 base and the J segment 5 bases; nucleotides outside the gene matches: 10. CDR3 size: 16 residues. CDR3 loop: CASSLWPPGGNTEAFF. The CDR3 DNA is TGTGCCAGCAGTTTATGGCCCCCAGGGGGAAATACTGAAGCTTTCTTT.

CDR3 coding DNA: TGTGCCAGTATTCGGGGACAGGGGGCGTCGGCTGAAGCTTTCTTT. This sequence encodes CASIRGQGASAEAFF. V usage is TRBV19 and J usage is TRBJ1-1; 12 nucleotides line up with TRBD1. CDR3 length: 15 residues. CDR1 is LNHDA and CDR2 is SQIVND in the germline V gene (reference sequence). The V and J ends lost 7 bases and 6 bases, in that order; junction bases with no gene match: 9.

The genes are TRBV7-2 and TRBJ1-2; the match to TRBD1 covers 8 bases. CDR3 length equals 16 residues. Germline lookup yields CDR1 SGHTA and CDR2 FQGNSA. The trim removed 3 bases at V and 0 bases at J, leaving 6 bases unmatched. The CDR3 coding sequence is TGTGCCAGCAGCTTCTTGGCAGGGGGCCCTAACTATGGCTACACCTTC. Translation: CASSFLAGGPNYGYTF.

The CDR3 sequence: CASSLYRGYNGNTIYF. The CDR3 DNA follows: TGTGCCAGCAGCTTATACCGGGGGTATAATGGAAACACCATATATTTT. The rearrangement joins TRBV7-9 to TRBJ1-3; D perhaps matches TRBD1 (5 bases). The CDR3 loop spans 16 amino acids. The ends were cut back, 2 bases at V and 3 bases at J, with 14 bases in the middle. CDR1 and CDR2 from the germline V gene are SEHNR and FQNEAQ (reference sequence). Supplemented by reference TRBV7-9 and TRBJ1-3, the full variable domain reads DTGVSQNPRHKITKRGQNVTFRCDPISEHNRLYWYRQTLGQGPEFLTYFQNEAQLEKSRLLSDRFSAERPKGSFSTLEIQRTEQGDSAMYLCASSLYRGYNGNTIYFGEGSWLTVV.

The CDR3 coding sequence is TGTGCCAGTAGTATCGGGACAGGGGAAGGGGATCAGCCCCAGCATTTT. It encodes CASSIGTGEGDQPQHF. This chain connects TRBV19 to TRBJ1-5; 10 nucleotides match TRBD1. V was clipped by 3 bases and J by 5 bases; unmatched bases: 7. The CDR3 sequence is 16 residues long. CDR1 is LNHDA, CDR2 SQIVND, per germline (reference sequence).

CDR3 DNA: TGCAGTGCTAGCGGAGTGAACTCGCAGTATTTT. This codes for CSASGVNSQYF. This chain links TRBV20-1 with TRBJ2-3, with no clear D. Trimming removed 3 bases at V and 10 bases at J, with 11 bases between. There are 11 residues in the CDR3. The germline V gene encodes CDR1 DFQATT and CDR2 SNEGSKA (reference sequence).

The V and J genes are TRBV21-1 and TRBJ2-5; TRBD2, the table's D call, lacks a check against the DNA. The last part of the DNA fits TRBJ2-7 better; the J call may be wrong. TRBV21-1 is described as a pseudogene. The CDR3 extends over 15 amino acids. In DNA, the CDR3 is TGTGCCAGCAGCAAGGGCCTAGCGGGGCCCTACGAGCAGTACTTC. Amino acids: CASSKGLAGPYEQYF.

The DNA for the CDR3 is TGTGCCAGCAGCCAGGGGGCGGGTGAAGCTTTCTTT. It translates to CASSQGAGEAFF. The gene calls are TRBV9 and TRBJ1-1; 8 positions agree with TRBD1. The CDR3 sequence is 12 residues long. Germline trimming cut 4 bases from V and 7 bases from J; bases unmatched to any gene: 3. CDR1 and CDR2 from the germline V gene are SGDLS and YYNGEE.

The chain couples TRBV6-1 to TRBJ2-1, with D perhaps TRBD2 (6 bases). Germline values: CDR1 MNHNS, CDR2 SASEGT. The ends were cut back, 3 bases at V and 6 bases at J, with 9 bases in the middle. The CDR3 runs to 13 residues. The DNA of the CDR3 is TGTGCCAGCAGTGAGGTGACTAGCAATGAGCAGTTCTTC. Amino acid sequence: CASSEVTSNEQFF.

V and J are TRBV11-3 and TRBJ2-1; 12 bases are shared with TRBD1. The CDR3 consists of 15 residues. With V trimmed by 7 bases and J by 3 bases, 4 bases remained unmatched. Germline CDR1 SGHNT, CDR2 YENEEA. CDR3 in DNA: TGTGCCAGCACCGGGACAGGGGGCGACTACAATGAGCAGTTCTTC. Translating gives CASTGTGGDYNEQFF.

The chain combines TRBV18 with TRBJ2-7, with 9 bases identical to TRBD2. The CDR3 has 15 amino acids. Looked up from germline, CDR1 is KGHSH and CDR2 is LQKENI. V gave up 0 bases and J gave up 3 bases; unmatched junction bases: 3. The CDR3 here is CASSPPDSGGYEQYF. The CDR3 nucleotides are TGTGCCAGCTCACCACCTGATAGCGGGGGCTACGAGCAGTACTTC.

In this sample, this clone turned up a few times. CDR3 sequence reads: CASSDPRGEAFF. Here the CDR3 DNA reads TGTGCCAGCAGTGACCCCAGGGGTGAAGCTTTCTTT. V usage is TRBV2 and J usage is TRBJ1-1, with D perhaps matching TRBD1 (6 bases). This CDR3 spans 12 amino acids. V lost 3 bases, J lost 7 bases, and 9 bases lay in between. CDR1 SNHLY and CDR2 FYNNEI come from the germline V gene.

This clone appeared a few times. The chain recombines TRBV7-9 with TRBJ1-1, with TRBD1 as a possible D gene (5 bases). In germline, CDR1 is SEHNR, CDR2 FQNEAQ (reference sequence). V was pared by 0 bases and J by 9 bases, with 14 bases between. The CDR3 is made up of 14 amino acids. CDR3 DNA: TGTGCCAGCAGCTTAGCCTCGACAGTAGAAAAAGCTTTCTTT. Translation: CASSLASTVEKAFF.

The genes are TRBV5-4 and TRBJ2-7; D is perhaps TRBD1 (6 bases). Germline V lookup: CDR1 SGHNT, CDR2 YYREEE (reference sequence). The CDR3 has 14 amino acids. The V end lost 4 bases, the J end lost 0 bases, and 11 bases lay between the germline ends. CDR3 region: CASSRWDTSYEQYF. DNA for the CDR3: TGTGCCAGCAGCCGTTGGGACACCTCCTACGAGCAGTACTTC.

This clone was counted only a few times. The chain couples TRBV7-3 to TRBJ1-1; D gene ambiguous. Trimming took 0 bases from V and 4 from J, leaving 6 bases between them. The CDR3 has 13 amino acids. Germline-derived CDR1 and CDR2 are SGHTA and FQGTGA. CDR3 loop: CASSLTDSTEAFF. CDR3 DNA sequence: TGTGCCAGCAGCTTAACTGATAGCACTGAAGCTTTCTTT.

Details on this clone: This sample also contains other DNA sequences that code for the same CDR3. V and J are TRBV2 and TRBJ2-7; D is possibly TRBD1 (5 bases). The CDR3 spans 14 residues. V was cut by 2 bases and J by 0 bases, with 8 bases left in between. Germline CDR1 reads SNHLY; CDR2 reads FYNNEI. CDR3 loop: CASSEQGSSYEQYF. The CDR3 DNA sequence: TGTGCCAGCAGTGAACAGGGAAGCTCCTACGAGCAGTACTTC.

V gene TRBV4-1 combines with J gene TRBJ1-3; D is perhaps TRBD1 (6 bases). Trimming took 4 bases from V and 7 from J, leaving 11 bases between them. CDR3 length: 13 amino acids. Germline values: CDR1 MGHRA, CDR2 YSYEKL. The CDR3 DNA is TGCGCCAGCAGCCCGGACAGCCGCAACACCATATATTTT. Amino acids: CASSPDSRNTIYF.

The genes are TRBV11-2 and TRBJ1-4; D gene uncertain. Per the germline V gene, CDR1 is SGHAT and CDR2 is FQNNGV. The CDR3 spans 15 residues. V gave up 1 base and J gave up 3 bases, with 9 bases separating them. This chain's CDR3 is CASSLGQVPNEKLFF. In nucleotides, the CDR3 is TGTGCCAGCAGCTTAGGCCAGGTACCTAATGAAAAACTGTTTTTT.